The next 8 T cell receptor beta chains were all read from a single sample in a study of cytomegalovirus exposure and HLA in healthy donors (dated by TCRdb to 2015 to 2018). The method behind the library was the immunoSEQ multiplex PCR assay. The multiplex PCR relied on a mix of 60 forward primers for TCR Vbeta segments and 13 reverse primers for TCR Jbeta segments. Drawn from immuneACCESS, this table holds only the in-frame rearrangements with V and J called that TCRdb kept. Clones are partly lost; checked studies trace under half to an unresolved V gene and leave the rest unexplained. The sample yields about 120,000 clones; about 80% were counted once. The top ten clones comprise 2.5% to 3% of the sample. The material sequenced was PBMCs. The receptor set was obtained from a man aged 25 to 40 in good health and CMV-seronegative.

The rearrangement links TRBV28 to TRBJ2-3; 7 positions match TRBD1. The germline CDR1 and CDR2 sequences are MDHEN and SYDVKM. The V gene end was trimmed by 6 bases and the J gene end by 3 bases; junction bases not matched to a gene: 9. The CDR3 is 15 residues long. The CDR3 bases are TGTGCCAGCAGATATTACAGGGGTGGGACAGATACGCAGTATTTT. As protein: CASRYYRGGTDTQYF.

The gene calls are TRBV4-3 and TRBJ2-7; TRBD2 agrees at 10 bases. The CDR3 sequence is 15 residues long. The germline V gene has CDR1 LGHNA and CDR2 YSLEER. With V trimmed by 3 bases and J by 3 bases, 5 bases remained unmatched. The CDR3 bases are TGCGCCAGCAGCCACTTAGCGGGAGGTCGCTACGAGCAGTACTTC. Its translation is CASSHLAGGRYEQYF.

The chain uses TRBV27 and TRBJ1-4; unclear D gene. CDR1 is MNHEY, CDR2 SMNVEV, per germline (reference sequence). Trimming stripped 0 bases from V and 6 bases from J, with 11 bases between. The CDR3 length is 15 residues. The CDR3 reads CASSLSGVIYEKLFF. The CDR3 DNA reads as TGTGCCAGCAGTTTATCCGGGGTTATTTATGAAAAACTGTTTTTT. Combining the CDR3 with reference TRBV27 and TRBJ1-4 gives the whole variable domain EAQVTQNPRYLITVTGKKLTVTCSQNMNHEYMSWYRQDPGLGLRQIYYSMNVEVTDKGDVPEGYKVSRKEKRNFPLILESPSPNQTSLYFCASSLSGVIYEKLFFGSGTQLSVL.

V gene TRBV6-5 combines with J gene TRBJ1-1, with D possibly matching TRBD1 (5 bases). Germline CDR1 reads MNHEY; CDR2 reads SVGAGI. V was trimmed by 11 bases and J by 3 bases, leaving 16 bases between them. The CDR3 has 13 amino acids. This CDR3 is CASRGGADTEAFF. DNA for the CDR3: TGTGCCTCAAGAGGAGGGGCTGACACTGAAGCTTTCTTT.

V and J are TRBV2 and TRBJ2-7; 12 bases align to TRBD1. The CDR3 runs 15 residues. V dropped 6 bases and J dropped 7; count of bases not matched to a gene: 10. Germline CDR1 is SNHLY and CDR2 is FYNNEI. The CDR3 reads CASSLGQGAPKEQYF. DNA of the CDR3: TGTGCCAGCAGCCTGGGACAGGGGGCTCCTAAAGAGCAGTACTTC.

The V call is TRBV27, the J call TRBJ2-2; weak D call: TRBD1 (6 bases). Germline assignment: CDR1 MNHEY and CDR2 SMNVEV (reference sequence). Trimming removed 6 bases from V and 3 bases from J, with 14 bases in between. The CDR3 is 15 amino acids. The DNA for the CDR3 is TGTGCCAGCAGCACCTTACAGGGTTACACCGGGGAGCTGTTTTTT. Its translation: CASSTLQGYTGELFF.

The chain uses TRBV28 and TRBJ2-7; TRBD2 matches 13 bases. The V segment lost 2 bases and the J segment 4 bases; nucleotides outside the gene matches: 5. The germline V gene encodes CDR1 MDHEN and CDR2 SYDVKM. There are 16 residues in the CDR3. Here the CDR3 reads CASSLGGLAGRYEQYF. CDR3 in DNA: TGTGCCAGCAGTTTAGGGGGACTAGCGGGAAGGTACGAGCAGTACTTC.

This sequence joins TRBV28 and TRBJ2-7; possibly TRBD1 for D (6 bases). Trimming pared 6 bases from V and 3 bases from J, leaving 15 bases between. From germline, CDR1 is MDHEN and CDR2 SYDVKM. CDR3 length equals 14 residues. The CDR3 coding sequence is TGTGCCAGCAGGCCCGGACAGCAAGTCTACGAGCAGTACTTC. This gives the protein CASRPGQQVYEQYF.